This passage covers 28 T cell receptor beta chains from one sample sequenced in a study of blood T cells in healthy people across ages. Through a sample-barcoded 5' primer and a J-beta primer mix, a second PCR was run for about 6 to 11 cycles. TCRdb redid the calling of the 5' RACE reads with MiXCR, one entry per CDR3 protein. The data contain around 1,100,000 distinct CDR3 sequences, 35% to 45% of them seen just once; the ten biggest clones take up under 15%. The sample comprised blood. The receptors come from a man aged 18 to 35 in good health.

In this sample, this clonotype turned up once. The V and J genes are TRBV12-3 or TRBV12-4 and TRBJ1-1; no reliable D call. CDR3 size: 15 residues. Trimming removed 3 bases at V and 7 bases at J, with 18 bases between. The CDR3 nucleotides are TGTGCCAGCAGTTTTGGAGGGAAAGCCTCTCGTGAAGCTTTCTTT. This encodes CASSFGGKASREAFF.

The chain employs TRBV7-9 and TRBJ1-4; no reliable D call. Trimming cost V 4 bases and J 4 bases, with 28 bases left between them. The CDR3 totals 20 residues. CDR1 SEHNR and CDR2 FQNEAQ come from the germline V gene (reference sequence). The CDR3, as DNA: TGTGCCAGCAGCTCCCCTTACCGGGAGGATCGAGGTGCCGTTAATGAAAAACTGTTTTTT. Its protein product is CASSSPYREDRGAVNEKLFF.

This chain joins TRBV20-1 and TRBJ2-1; TRBD2 matches at 16 bases. The CDR3 runs 15 residues. Germline V gene sequence: CDR1 DFQATT, CDR2 SNEGSKA (reference sequence). Trimming at V came to 5 bases and at J to 5 bases, leaving 3 bases not matched to a gene. The DNA for the CDR3 is TGCAGTGCTGGGACTAGCGGGAGGGCTGACAATGAGCAGTTCTTC. It is translated as CSAGTSGRADNEQFF.

About this clonotype itself: This sequence may be a read error, since a much larger clone differs from it by one base. CDR3 DNA sequence: TGCAGTGCGCCGCGTAGCGGGGTCTACAATGAGCAGTACTTC. Its translation: CSAPRSGVYNEQYF. The rearrangement links TRBV20-1 to TRBJ2-1; 8 bases align to TRBD2. Gene TRBJ2-7 matches the end of the DNA better, so the J call may be wrong. This CDR3 is 14 amino acids long. Germline V gene sequence: CDR1 DFQATT, CDR2 SNEGSKA (reference sequence).

The CDR3 sequence: CASSSREGADTQYF. The CDR3 bases are TGCGCCAGCAGCTCCCGTGAGGGGGCGGATACGCAGTATTTT. The genes are TRBV5-1 and TRBJ2-3; TRBD1 aligns across 7 bases. The germline CDR1 and CDR2 sequences are SGHRS and YFSETQ. The CDR3 loop spans 14 amino acids. J lost 6 bases, V lost 3 bases, and 7 bases had no gene match.

This clonotype was counted ten times or more. The V call is TRBV6-2 or TRBV6-3, the J call TRBJ2-1; 11 nucleotides agree with TRBD2. V was clipped by 7 bases and J by 4 bases; unmatched bases: 3. This CDR3 comprises 14 residues. Per germline, CDR1 MNHEY and CDR2 SVGEGT. This CDR3 reads CASNLAGGYNEQFF. Here the CDR3 DNA reads TGTGCCAGCAACCTAGCGGGGGGTTACAATGAGCAGTTCTTC.

This clonotype turned up a few times. This sequence joins TRBV6-5 and TRBJ2-3; 7 bases align to TRBD1. The CDR3 is made up of 14 amino acids. V dropped 4 bases and J dropped 6; count of bases not matched to a gene: 7. Germline V CDR1 and CDR2: MNHEY, SVGAGI. CDR3 in amino acids: CASSWDRTRDTQYF. CDR3 DNA sequence: TGTGCCAGCAGTTGGGACAGAACCCGGGATACGCAGTATTTT.

The chain carries TRBV6-5 and TRBJ1-1; D gene uncertain. Germline-derived CDR1 and CDR2 are MNHEY and SVGAGI. There are 12 residues in the CDR3. V was clipped by 8 bases and J by 1 base, with 8 bases between them. CDR3 sequence: CASGESNTEAFF. DNA for the CDR3: TGTGCCAGCGGGGAATCGAACACTGAAGCTTTCTTT.

In its sample, this clonotype was seen a few times. V gene TRBV20-1 combines with J gene TRBJ2-5; no reliable D call. The CDR3 sequence is 12 residues long. V dropped 2 bases and J dropped 5 bases, with 9 bases sitting between them. Germline-derived CDR1 and CDR2 are DFQATT and SNEGSKA (reference sequence). The CDR3 region is CSARSPAETQYF. As DNA, the CDR3 is TGCAGTGCTAGATCCCCAGCCGAGACCCAGTACTTC.

This clonotype was picked up a small number of times. This chain connects TRBV6-2 or TRBV6-3 to TRBJ2-5; D remains ambiguous. Near its end, the DNA agrees better with TRBJ2-7, so the J call may be wrong. The CDR3 length is 12 residues. The germline V gene encodes CDR1 MNHEY and CDR2 SVGEGT. CDR3 protein: CASSLSEREQYF. DNA of the CDR3: TGTGCCAGCTCCTTATCAGAGCGCGAGCAGTACTTC.

This rearrangement joins TRBV25-1 to TRBJ2-1, with 9 positions matching TRBD2. Germline values: CDR1 MGHDK, CDR2 SYGVNS. CDR3 length equals 15 residues. The V gene end was trimmed by 5 bases and the J gene end by 4 bases; junction bases not matched to a gene: 6. The CDR3 sequence: CASSPSGEFYNEQFF. Written as DNA, the CDR3 is TGTGCCAGCAGTCCTAGCGGGGAATTTTACAATGAGCAGTTCTTC.

The CDR3 DNA sequence: TGTGCCAGCAGCGTCAGACTAGCGGGCGACAATGAGCAGTTCTTC. It is translated as CASSVRLAGDNEQFF. The chain uses TRBV7-2 and TRBJ2-1; TRBD2 matches 10 bases. Germline lookup yields CDR1 SGHTA and CDR2 FQGNSA. V lost 5 bases, J lost 5 bases, and 6 bases stayed unmatched. The CDR3 contains 15 residues.

This rearrangement joins TRBV20-1 to TRBJ2-2; the D is unclear. Germline values: CDR1 DFQATT, CDR2 SNEGSKA (reference sequence). The CDR3 is made up of 13 amino acids. Trimming took off 6 bases at V and 7 bases at J, with 15 bases between the two ends. The CDR3 sequence: CSARTPVVGELFF. The CDR3 DNA is TGCAGTGCCCGCACTCCAGTTGTCGGGGAGCTGTTTTTT.

This clonotype was detected only a few times. The chain has TRBV6-2 or TRBV6-3 and TRBJ2-5; either TRBD1 or TRBD2 may supply D (5 bases each). Trimming left V 7 bases short and J 5 bases short, with 14 bases between. The CDR3 is 13 amino acids. CDR1 and CDR2 (germline): MNHEY, SVGEGT. The CDR3 protein is CASMPHGAETQYF. The CDR3 DNA is TGTGCCAGCATGCCTCACGGGGCGGAGACCCAGTACTTC.

This clonotype has a handful of counts. The chain uses TRBV4-1 and TRBJ1-1; TRBD1 might be the D (5 bases). V was cut by 7 bases and J by 3 bases, with 9 bases left in between. The germline gives CDR1 MGHRA, CDR2 YSYEKL. CDR3 length: 12 amino acids. CDR3 sequence reads: CASNDRYTEAFF. CDR3 coding DNA: TGCGCCAGCAATGACAGATACACTGAAGCTTTCTTT.

This clonotype was picked up a small number of times. This chain links TRBV6-1 with TRBJ1-2; perhaps TRBD1 as D (6 bases). CDR1 and CDR2 (germline): MNHNS, SASEGT. The length of the CDR3 is 11 residues. Trimming pared 9 bases from V and 6 bases from J, leaving 11 bases between. In DNA, the CDR3 is TGTGCCAGAAAGGGGGAGGATGGCTACACCTTC. It translates to CARKGEDGYTF.

The chain uses TRBV20-1 and TRBJ2-3; 11 nucleotides agree with TRBD2. From germline, CDR1 is DFQATT and CDR2 SNEGSKA (reference sequence). The CDR3 extends over 16 amino acids. Trimming removed 1 base from V and 0 bases from J; junction bases left unmatched: 3. CDR3 in amino acids: CSARGLAGTSTDTQYF. CDR3 DNA: TGCAGTGCTAGAGGACTAGCGGGAACTAGCACAGATACGCAGTATTTT.

The J gene is TRBJ2-2, the V gene TRBV7-8, with 8 bases matching TRBD1. The CDR3 has 16 residues. V gave up 0 bases and J gave up 0 bases; unmatched junction bases: 0. Germline loops: CDR1 SGHVS, CDR2 FQNEAQ. Written as DNA, the CDR3 is TGTGCCAGCAGCTTAGCGACAGGGGCGAACACCGGGGAGCTGTTTTTT. Translating gives CASSLATGANTGELFF.

The chain carries TRBV4-3 and TRBJ1-2; 8 bases map to TRBD1. V dropped 4 bases and J dropped 5; count of bases not matched to a gene: 6. Germline V CDR1 and CDR2: LGHNA, YSLEER. This CDR3 spans 14 amino acids. The CDR3 sequence is CASSPTGGTYGYTF. DNA for the CDR3: TGCGCCAGCAGCCCAACAGGGGGAACGTATGGCTACACCTTC.

This clonotype came up a few times. The CDR3 sequence is CSVGLGGGANVLTF. In DNA, the CDR3 is TGCAGCGTTGGACTGGGTGGTGGGGCCAACGTCCTGACTTTC. The chain recombines TRBV29-1 with TRBJ2-6, with unresolved D. This CDR3 has 14 amino acids. V shed 4 bases and J shed 3 bases, with 10 bases lying between them. Germline assignment: CDR1 SQVTM and CDR2 ANQGSEA.

This clonotype was seen a single time. The V and J genes are TRBV2 and TRBJ2-1, with TRBD2 as a possible D gene (6 bases). Trimming removed 4 bases at V and 15 bases at J, with 13 bases between. The CDR3 extends over 11 amino acids. CDR1 SNHLY and CDR2 FYNNEI come from the germline V gene. The CDR3 DNA sequence: TGTGCCAGCAGTGTGAGGGAGGTGCTGTTCTTC. This codes for CASSVREVLFF.

This clonotype has a count of ten or more. V and J are TRBV9 and TRBJ2-1, with D maybe TRBD2 (6 bases). The germline V gene has CDR1 SGDLS and CDR2 YYNGEE. CDR3 length: 16 residues. V shed 0 bases and J shed 0 bases, with 10 bases lying between them. This CDR3 is CASSVGAGSSYNEQFF. Written as DNA, the CDR3 is TGTGCCAGCAGCGTAGGGGCGGGGAGCTCCTACAATGAGCAGTTCTTC.

The rearrangement joins TRBV27 to TRBJ2-3, with TRBD2 matching over 13 bases. J was trimmed by 6 bases and V by 10 bases; bases with no gene match: 10. CDR1 and CDR2 (germline): MNHEY, SMNVEV (reference sequence). CDR3 length: 15 residues. The CDR3 here is CATTGTSGDWDTQYF. CDR3 DNA: TGTGCCACCACAGGGACTAGCGGGGATTGGGATACGCAGTATTTT.

This clonotype was detected ten times or more. The chain links TRBV29-1 to TRBJ2-3, with D perhaps being TRBD1 or TRBD2 (5 bases each). The CDR3 totals 14 residues. From germline, CDR1 is SQVTM and CDR2 ANQGSEA. Between the trimmed V and J ends, which lost 2 bases and 1 base, there was a span of 10 bases. The CDR3 DNA sequence: TGCAGCGTTGAAAGAGGGGTTGGCACAGATACGCAGTATTTT. It yields the protein CSVERGVGTDTQYF.

V usage is TRBV20-1 and J usage is TRBJ1-2; D perhaps matches TRBD1 (6 bases). Trimming removed 4 bases at V and 6 bases at J, with 21 bases between. Germline V gene data show CDR1 as DFQATT and CDR2 as SNEGSKA (reference sequence). The CDR3 spans 15 residues. The CDR3 loop reads CSATRSPGQRDGYTF. CDR3 nucleotides: TGCAGTGCTACTCGTTCGCCTGGACAGCGAGATGGCTACACCTTC.

This clonotype has just a few counts. J is TRBJ1-1 and V is TRBV28, with D unresolved. Germline V gene lookup returns CDR1 MDHEN and CDR2 SYDVKM. CDR3 size: 12 residues. Trimming took off 8 bases at V and 1 base at J, with 8 bases between the two ends. Here the CDR3 DNA reads TGTGCCAGCTCCCCCGCGAACACTGAAGCTTTCTTT. Translation gives CASSPANTEAFF.

The table lists this clonotype with a few counts. The chain couples TRBV11-2 to TRBJ2-1, with TRBD2 matching over 8 bases. The CDR3 is 15 amino acids. The V gene's germline CDR1 is SGHAT and CDR2 FQNNGV. The J segment lost 12 bases and the V segment lost 0 bases, leaving 10 bases of the junction unmatched. CDR3 amino acids: CASSLEVSGGSPQFF. The CDR3 DNA follows: TGTGCCAGCAGCTTAGAGGTCAGCGGGGGCAGCCCGCAGTTCTTC.

The sample holds a few counts of this clonotype. This chain uses TRBV12-3 or TRBV12-4 with TRBJ1-2, with 12 bases aligning to TRBD1. Trimming cost V 6 bases and J 6 bases; bases outside gene matches: 5. The CDR3 consists of 14 residues. The CDR3: CASSRRDRGHGYTF. The CDR3 coding sequence is TGTGCCAGCAGCCGGAGGGACAGGGGGCATGGCTACACCTTC.